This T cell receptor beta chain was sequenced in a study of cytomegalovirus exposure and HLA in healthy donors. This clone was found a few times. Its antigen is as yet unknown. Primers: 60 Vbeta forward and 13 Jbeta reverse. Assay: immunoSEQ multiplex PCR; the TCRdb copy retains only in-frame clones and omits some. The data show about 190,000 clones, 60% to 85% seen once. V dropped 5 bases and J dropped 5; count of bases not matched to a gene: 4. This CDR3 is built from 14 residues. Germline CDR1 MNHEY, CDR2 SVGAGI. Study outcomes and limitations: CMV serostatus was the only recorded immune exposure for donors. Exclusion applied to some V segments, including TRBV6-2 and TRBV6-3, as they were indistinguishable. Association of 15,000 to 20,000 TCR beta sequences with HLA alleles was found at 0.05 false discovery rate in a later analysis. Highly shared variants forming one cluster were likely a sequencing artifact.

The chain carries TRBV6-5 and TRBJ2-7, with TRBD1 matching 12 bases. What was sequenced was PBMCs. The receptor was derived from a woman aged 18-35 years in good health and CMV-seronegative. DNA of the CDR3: TGTGCCAGCAGTGGGGACAGGGGGCGCGACGAGCAGTACTTC. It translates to CASSGDRGRDEQYF.